This T cell receptor beta chain originates from a study of Tregs in tolerant kidney transplant recipients. The table came from immunoSEQ multiplex PCR; TCRdb's copy has only in-frame clones and leaves some out. The data hold around 77,000 clones, with roughly 98% observed a single time. Source: CD4+ T cells from blood, taken before the transplant. This receptor was obtained from a human donor who received a combined kidney and bone marrow transplant.

CDR3 sequence (DNA): TGTGCCAGCAGCCTCCGTATAGCGGGTTCCTCCTACAATGAGCAGTTCTTC. Its protein product is CASSLRIAGSSYNEQFF. This chain connects TRBV13 to TRBJ2-1; 7 bases are a match to TRBD2. The V and J ends lost 5 bases and 0 bases, in that order; junction bases with no gene match: 10. The germline V gene has CDR1 PRHDT and CDR2 FYEKMQ (reference sequence). The CDR3 loop spans 17 amino acids.